This T cell receptor (beta chain) was observed in a study of beta chain features in type 1 diabetes. Study results and limitations: Across all four CD4+ subsets, people with type 1 diabetes showed modestly shorter TCRB CDR3s. Diminished insertions and augmented deletions at VDJ junctions characterized type 1 diabetes patients.

Of the isolated RNA, all was reverse transcribed, and so the sequenced material was expressed TCRB transcripts. Profiling relied on immunoSEQ multiplex PCR, and the TCRdb table lists in-frame clones only, not all of them. The sample contains 500,000 to 700,000 clones, 15% to 19% of which appear only once. The CDR3 spans 15 residues. Germline V gene lookup returns CDR1 LGHNA and CDR2 YNFKEQ. The ends were cut back, 2 bases at V and 4 bases at J, with 9 bases in the middle. With respect to this clone: What it recognizes is unknown.

This sequence joins TRBV4-2 and TRBJ2-6; D not resolved. The sequenced material came from naive CD4+ T cells from blood. The sequence derives from a man younger than 35 in good health. Here the CDR3 DNA reads TGTGCCAGCAGCCAACTTTCCCCAGGGGCCAACGTCCTGACTTTC. Its translation: CASSQLSPGANVLTF.